This T cell receptor beta chain was captured by sequencing in a study of blood T cell repertoires in COVID-19. Study at large: Acute and convalescent COVID-19 samples came from the United States, Italy and Spain. PBMCs, B-cell-depleted T cells, or T cells provided the cDNA or gDNA that made up the material.

Authors' data handling: Estimation of nucleated cell counts relied on the amplification of reference gene primers. Produced via immunoSEQ multiplex PCR; TCRdb's table is partial and in-frame only. V, J and clone size were drawn from that table, and D and trimming were deduced from the DNA. The sample lists 64,000 or so clones, over 75% seen once, with around 9.7% in the top ten. Looked up from germline, CDR1 is LGHNA and CDR2 is YSLEER. V lost 4 bases and J lost 2, with 18 bases in between. The CDR3 extends over 16 amino acids. This sequence was found in a human donor in a cohort sampled during active COVID-19. The V call is TRBV4-3, the J call TRBJ2-7, with D perhaps matching TRBD2 (5 bases). Sequencing was performed on peripheral blood. Here the CDR3 reads CASSLPHPAEAYEQYF. The CDR3 DNA reads TGCGCCAGCAGCCTCCCCCATCCAGCGGAGGCCTACGAGCAGTACTTC.